The rows below give T cell receptor beta chains drawn from one sample of a study of shared clonotypes between healthy human individuals. Repertoires were generated with immunoSEQ multiplex PCR, while TCRdb's copy carries only in-frame clones and drops some. This table has about 2.2 million clones, 93% appearing once. The sequencing sample was made of naive CD8+ T cells from PBMCs. Source of these receptors: a man in his late teens or twenties in good health. Some clones in this sample may be carry-over from other donors' samples. The CDR3 runs from the conserved cysteine through the conserved F or W. The D gene is left open where the match is weak.

v_gene	j_gene	d_gene	CDR3aa
TRBV27	TRBJ2-7	TRBD1	CASSHTPRGHDEQYF
TRBV6-5	TRBJ1-3	TRBD1	CASSPTTGDLTIYF
TRBV10-3	TRBJ2-7	NA	CAISDQGYEQYF
TRBV9	TRBJ2-5	NA	CASSGGPLRETQYF
TRBV19	TRBJ1-1	NA	CASIVPTSRGTEAFF
TRBV6-5	TRBJ2-1	NA	CASSYSTLRGGDEQFF
TRBV6-5	TRBJ1-1	NA	CASSYSGYTEAFF
TRBV4-3	TRBJ2-1	NA	CASSQDALEGYNEQFF
TRBV27	TRBJ1-2	NA	CASSFLDRSRGYGYTF
TRBV2	TRBJ2-1	NA	CASSEWGNHEQFF
TRBV6-1	TRBJ2-2	NA	CATPVTLTNTGELFF
TRBV4-3	TRBJ1-2	TRBD1	CASSPGPRTGIGYTF
TRBV7-9	TRBJ2-7	TRBD1	CASSLTSGTVPYEQYF
TRBV5-1	TRBJ2-7	TRBD2	CASSPGGPYEQYF
TRBV6-1	TRBJ1-1	TRBD1	CASERRAGGTEAFF